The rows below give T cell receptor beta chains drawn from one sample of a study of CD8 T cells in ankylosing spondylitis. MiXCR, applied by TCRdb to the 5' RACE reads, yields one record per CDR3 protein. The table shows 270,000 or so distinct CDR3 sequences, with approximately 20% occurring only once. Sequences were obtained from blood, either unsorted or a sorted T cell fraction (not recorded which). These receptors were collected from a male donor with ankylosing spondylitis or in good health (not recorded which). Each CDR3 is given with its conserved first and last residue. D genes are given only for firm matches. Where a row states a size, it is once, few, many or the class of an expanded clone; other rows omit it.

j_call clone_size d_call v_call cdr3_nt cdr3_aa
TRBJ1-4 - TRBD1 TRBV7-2 TGTGCCAGCAGGAGACAGGGAGGTGAAAAACTGTTTTTT CASRRQGGEKLFF
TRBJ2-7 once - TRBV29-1 TGCAGCGTCCGGGAAATAGCAACCTACGAGCAGTACTTC CSVREIATYEQYF
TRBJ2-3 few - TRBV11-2 TGTGCCAGCAGCTTAGATATAGAAACACATACGCAGTATTTT CASSLDIETHTQYF
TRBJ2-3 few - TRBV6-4 TGTGCCAGCAGTGAGTTGCCCGGCGGCACAGATACGCAGTATTTT CASSELPGGTDTQYF
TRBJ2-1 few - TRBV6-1 TGTGCCAGCAGTGAAGCGATGGGGAAGGGCAATGAGCAGTTCTTC CASSEAMGKGNEQFF
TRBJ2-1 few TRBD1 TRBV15 TGTGCCACCAGCAGAGGACAGGGGGGAAATGAGCAGTTCTTC CATSRGQGGNEQFF
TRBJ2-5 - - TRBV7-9 TGTGCCAGCAGCTTGAATGAGGCAGAGACCCAGTACTTC CASSLNEAETQYF
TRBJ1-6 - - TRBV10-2 TGCGCCAGCCTCACAGACCTTCATAATTCACCCCTCCACTTT CASLTDLHNSPLHF
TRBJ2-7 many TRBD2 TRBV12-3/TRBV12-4 TGTGCCAGCAGCTTAGGGACTAGCGGTTACGAGCAGTACTTC CASSLGTSGYEQYF
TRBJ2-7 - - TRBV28 TGTGCCAGCAGTTCCCTCCGGACAGCCCTCTACTCCTACGAGCAGTACTTC CASSSLRTALYSYEQYF
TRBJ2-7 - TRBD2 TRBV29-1 TGCAGCGTTGAGACTAGCGGAATGGGGTCTTACGAGCAGTACTTC CSVETSGMGSYEQYF
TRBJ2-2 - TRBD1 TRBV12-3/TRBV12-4 TGTGCCAGCAGATTCCGGGACAGCAACACCGGGGAGCTGTTTTTT CASRFRDSNTGELFF
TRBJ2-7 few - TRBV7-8 TGTGCCAGCAATTCGGGAGCGAGCTCCTACGAGCAGTACTTC CASNSGASSYEQYF
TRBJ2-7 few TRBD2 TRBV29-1 TGCAGCGTTGTTGGGCTAGCGGGAGGATTCTACGAGCAGTACTTC CSVVGLAGGFYEQYF
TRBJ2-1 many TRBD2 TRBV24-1 TGTGCCACCAGTGATAGACTAGCGGGAGGGCCCTACAATGAGCAGTTCTTC CATSDRLAGGPYNEQFF
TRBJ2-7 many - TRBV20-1 TGCAGTGCTAGAGATTCGACCTCATACTACGAGCAGTACTTC CSARDSTSYYEQYF
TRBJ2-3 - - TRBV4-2 TGTGCCAGCAGCCAAGCTGACCTAGCGAAGGAAGGGACAGATACGCAGTATTTT CASSQADLAKEGTDTQYF
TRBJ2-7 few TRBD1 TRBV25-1 TGTGCCAGCAGTGAAGGGTCAGGGGGTTTCGACGAGCAGTACTTC CASSEGSGGFDEQYF
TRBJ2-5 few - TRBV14 TGTGCCAGCAGCCAAGATGTGATCAGGGCGGTGAGAGAGACCCAGTACTTC CASSQDVIRAVRETQYF
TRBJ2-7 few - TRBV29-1 TGCAGCGTTGTAAGTGGAAGCCGTCTCTCCTACGAGCAGTACTTC CSVVSGSRLSYEQYF
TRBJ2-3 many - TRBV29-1 TGCAGCGTTGTTCCTTTGACGGATACGCAGTATTTT CSVVPLTDTQYF
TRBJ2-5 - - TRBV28 TGTGCCAGCAGTTTTCTGGGGTGGGAGACCCAGTACTTC CASSFLGWETQYF
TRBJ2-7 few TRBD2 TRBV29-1 TGCAGCGTTGGTAGCGGGAGAACCTACGAGCAGTACTTC CSVGSGRTYEQYF
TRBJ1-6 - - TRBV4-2 TGTGCCAGCAGCCAAGATAGTTGGAATTCACCCCTCCACTTT CASSQDSWNSPLHF
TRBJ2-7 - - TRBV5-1 TGCGCCAGCAGCTTGGAGTACGGGAGCTGGTACGAGCAGTACTTC CASSLEYGSWYEQYF
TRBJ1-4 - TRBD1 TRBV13 TGTGCCAGCAGCGTCCAGGGGGCGCGGGCTAATGAAAAACTGTTTTTT CASSVQGARANEKLFF
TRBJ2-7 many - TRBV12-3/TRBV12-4 TGTGCCAGCAGTTTTGGTCTAGCCGAAAGCTCCTACGAGCAGTACTTC CASSFGLAESSYEQYF
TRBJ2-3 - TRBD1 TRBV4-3 TGCGCCAGCAGCCAAGATGCAGGGGGCATGGCAGATACGCAGTATTTT CASSQDAGGMADTQYF
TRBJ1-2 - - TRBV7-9 TGTGCCAGCAGCTTAGCGGACGGGGGCTGGTATGGCTACACCTTC CASSLADGGWYGYTF
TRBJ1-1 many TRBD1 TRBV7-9 TGTGCCAGCAGCTTCAGGGGGCGCGGTGCTGAAGCTTTCTTT CASSFRGRGAEAFF
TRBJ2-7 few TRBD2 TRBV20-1 TGCAGTGCTAGAGATCCGCTAGCGGGAGGTGACTACGAGCAGTACTTC CSARDPLAGGDYEQYF
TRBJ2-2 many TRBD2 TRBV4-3 TGCGCCAGCAGCCAAACTTCGACTAGCGGGAGGGGGACCGGGGAGCTGTTTTTT CASSQTSTSGRGTGELFF
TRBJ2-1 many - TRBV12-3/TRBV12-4 TGTGCCAGCAGTTTAGCTCTCATTTCGGTAAATGAGCAGTTCTTC CASSLALISVNEQFF
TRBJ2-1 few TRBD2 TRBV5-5 TGTGCCAGCAGTTCCACTAGCGGGAGTTGGGATGAGCAGTTCTTC CASSSTSGSWDEQFF
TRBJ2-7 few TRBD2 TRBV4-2 TGTGCCAGCAGCCACGGCGGGGGGTCCTACGAGCAGTACTTC CASSHGGGSYEQYF
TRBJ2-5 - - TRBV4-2 TGTGCCAGCAGCCAAGAGGGAGCGGGTGAAGAGACCCAGTACTTC CASSQEGAGEETQYF